Below, 20 T cell receptor beta chains from the same sample are listed, as sequenced in a study of cytomegalovirus exposure and HLA in healthy donors. Primers: 60 Vbeta forward and 13 Jbeta reverse. The method was immunoSEQ multiplex PCR; TCRdb's version includes in-frame clones alone and lacks a portion of them. In the table there are about 200,000 clones, 81% of which are singletons. The sequenced sample consisted of PBMCs. Receptors were obtained from a middle-aged man in good health and CMV-seropositive.

This rearrangement joins TRBV28 to TRBJ2-4; unclear D gene. Germline lookup yields CDR1 MDHEN and CDR2 SYDVKM. V lost 7 bases and J lost 0, with 7 bases in between. The CDR3 extends over 13 amino acids. For the CDR3, the DNA is TGTGCCAGCACAGGTCTAGCCAAAAACATTCAGTACTTC. Translating gives CASTGLAKNIQYF.

This clone turned up a few times. The V gene is TRBV4-1, the J gene TRBJ1-1, with 7 bases identical to TRBD1. Germline values: CDR1 MGHRA, CDR2 YSYEKL. J gave up 0 bases and V 0 bases, and 1 base lay outside the gene matches. The CDR3 runs to 15 residues. The CDR3 is CASSQETGVNTEAFF. DNA of the CDR3: TGCGCCAGCAGCCAAGAAACAGGGGTGAACACTGAAGCTTTCTTT.

The chain has TRBV19 and TRBJ1-5, with D possibly being TRBD1 (5 bases). CDR3 length equals 15 residues. Trimming took off 9 bases at V and 0 bases at J, with 15 bases between the two ends. CDR1 is LNHDA and CDR2 is SQIVND in the germline V gene (reference sequence). Here the CDR3 reads CASAAGGGSNQPQHF. The CDR3 nucleotides are TGTGCCAGCGCAGCCGGGGGAGGTAGCAATCAGCCCCAGCATTTT.

This sequence joins TRBV18 and TRBJ1-5; D call uncertain. Trimming took off 4 bases at V and 2 bases at J, with 12 bases between the two ends. Germline CDR1 and CDR2: KGHSH and LQKENI. This CDR3 is 15 amino acids long. CDR3 DNA sequence: TGTGCCAGCTCACACTCAGTTCAGGGCAATCAGCCCCAGCATTTT. As protein: CASSHSVQGNQPQHF.

The chain joins TRBV7-2 to TRBJ1-1, with no clear D. Trimming took off 5 bases at V and 4 bases at J, with 11 bases between the two ends. Germline V CDR1 and CDR2: SGHTA, FQGNSA. CDR3 length equals 13 residues. The CDR3 nucleotides are TGTGCCAGCAGCCCGGCGGAGGGCACTGAAGCTTTCTTT. Its protein product is CASSPAEGTEAFF.

This clone was seen a single time. The gene calls are TRBV18 and TRBJ1-1; D is unresolved. CDR1 KGHSH and CDR2 LQKENI come from the germline V gene. V lost 1 base and J lost 1, with 4 bases in between. The CDR3 contains 13 residues. Written as DNA, the CDR3 is TGTGCCAGCTCACCACGGGCGAACACTGAAGCTTTCTTT. It specifies CASSPRANTEAFF.

The V gene is TRBV28, the J gene TRBJ2-7; TRBD1 matches at 9 bases. CDR1 is MDHEN, CDR2 SYDVKM, per germline. The V gene end was trimmed by 6 bases and the J gene end by 4 bases; junction bases not matched to a gene: 7. This CDR3 is 14 amino acids long. CDR3 coding DNA: TGTGCCAGCAGCCAGACGGGACAGGGTTACGAGCAGTACTTC. Translated: CASSQTGQGYEQYF. Variable domain in full (rest from reference TRBV28 and TRBJ2-7): DVKVTQSSRYLVKRTGEKVFLECVQDMDHENMFWYRQDPGLGLRLIYFSYDVKMKEKGDIPEGYSVSREKKERFSLILESASTNQTSMYLCASSQTGQGYEQYFGPGTRLTVT.

The V and J genes are TRBV6-5 and TRBJ2-5; 10 bases fit TRBD2. V shed 4 bases and J 5 bases; nucleotides not matched to a gene: 7. The germline V gene has CDR1 MNHEY and CDR2 SVGAGI. This CDR3 has 15 amino acids. For the CDR3, the DNA is TGTGCCAGCAGTTCAATAGCGGGGGGTTGGGAGACCCAGTACTTC. Translation gives CASSSIAGGWETQYF.

This chain links TRBV13 with TRBJ2-7; 11 bases are shared with TRBD2. CDR1 and CDR2 (germline): PRHDT, FYEKMQ (reference sequence). V shed 4 bases and J 2 bases; nucleotides not matched to a gene: 7. This CDR3 is 16 amino acids long. The CDR3 reads CASSSQIAGGPYEQYF. CDR3 DNA: TGTGCCAGCAGCTCGCAAATAGCGGGAGGGCCCTACGAGCAGTACTTC.

The V and J genes are TRBV19 and TRBJ2-1; D not certain. The CDR3 runs 16 residues. Trimming took 7 bases from V and 0 from J, leaving 16 bases between them. CDR1 and CDR2 from the germline V gene are LNHDA and SQIVND (reference sequence). The CDR3 loop is CASKRAYKSSYNEQFF. The CDR3 DNA reads as TGTGCCAGTAAAAGAGCTTATAAGAGCTCCTACAATGAGCAGTTCTTC.

This chain uses TRBV4-3 with TRBJ2-1, with 11 bases matching TRBD2. The germline gives CDR1 LGHNA, CDR2 YSLEER. The CDR3 spans 18 residues. The junction had 6 bases not matched to a gene; V was cut back by 1 base and J by 1 base. CDR3 sequence: CASSQGLAGKGSYNEQFF. As DNA, the CDR3 is TGCGCCAGCAGCCAAGGACTAGCGGGAAAAGGGTCCTACAATGAGCAGTTCTTC.

V and J are TRBV27 and TRBJ2-5; 8 bases line up with TRBD1. J was trimmed by 4 bases and V by 1 base; bases with no gene match: 11. CDR1 is MNHEY and CDR2 is SMNVEV in the germline V gene (reference sequence). This CDR3 is built from 17 residues. CDR3 region: CASSLYPLGQGGETQYF. CDR3 sequence (DNA): TGTGCCAGCAGTTTATATCCTCTTGGACAGGGTGGAGAGACCCAGTACTTC.

In this sample, this clone turned up once. The chain joins TRBV10-2 to TRBJ1-2; the D gene is possibly TRBD1 (6 bases). Trimming cost V 2 bases and J 0 bases, with 16 bases left between them. Germline V gives CDR1 WSHSY, CDR2 SAAADI. The CDR3 spans 17 residues. The CDR3 coding sequence is TGCGCCAGCAGTGAGACCATAGACAGGTGGGCTAACTATGGCTACACCTTC. This gives the protein CASSETIDRWANYGYTF.

This clone was recorded a few times. The rearrangement links TRBV27 to TRBJ2-7; tentatively, D is TRBD1 (5 bases). Germline lookup yields CDR1 MNHEY and CDR2 SMNVEV (reference sequence). The CDR3 covers 14 residues. Trimming cost V 2 bases and J 4 bases, with 12 bases left between them. The CDR3 protein is CASSLRPPGYEQYF. The CDR3 coding sequence is TGTGCCAGCAGTTTAAGGCCTCCAGGGTACGAGCAGTACTTC.

The gene calls are TRBV4-1 and TRBJ2-2; TRBD2 might be the D (5 bases). The CDR3 sequence is 15 residues long. Germline V gene sequence: CDR1 MGHRA, CDR2 YSYEKL. Trimming pared 0 bases from V and 7 bases from J, leaving 12 bases between. CDR3 sequence reads: CASSQDPSWGGELFF. The DNA of the CDR3 is TGCGCCAGCAGCCAAGACCCTAGCTGGGGCGGGGAGCTGTTTTTT.

V gene TRBV20-1 combines with J gene TRBJ2-3; TRBD2 is a possible D gene (6 bases). Looked up from germline, CDR1 is DFQATT and CDR2 is SNEGSKA (reference sequence). CDR3 length: 11 amino acids. Trimming stripped 5 bases from V and 3 bases from J, with 6 bases between. The chain's CDR3 is CSAGRTDTQYF. In DNA form, the CDR3 reads TGCAGTGCTGGGAGGACAGATACGCAGTATTTT.

As for this clone: Mismatch with germline at one junction end may stem from a read error. V usage is TRBV28 and J usage is TRBJ2-3, with 7 bases that match TRBD2. Germline V gives CDR1 MDHEN, CDR2 SYDVKM. This CDR3 has 15 amino acids. The CDR3, as DNA: TGTGCCAGCGGTTTTAGCGGGCTCAGCACAGATACGCAGTATTTT. As protein: CASGFSGLSTDTQYF.

This sequence joins TRBV14 and TRBJ2-7; TRBD1 aligns across 8 bases. V shed 0 bases and J 4 bases; nucleotides not matched to a gene: 8. Germline V gene lookup returns CDR1 SGHDN and CDR2 FVKESK. This CDR3 spans 16 amino acids. The CDR3 DNA follows: TGTGCCAGCAGCCAAGAGGGTTGGCAGGGGGCATACGAGCAGTACTTC. Translating gives CASSQEGWQGAYEQYF.

J is TRBJ1-4 and V is TRBV5-1; 7 nucleotides line up with TRBD1. V trimming: 0 bases; J trimming: 8 bases; junction bases outside the gene matches: 4. The CDR3 is made up of 14 amino acids. Germline CDR1 SGHRS, CDR2 YFSETQ. The CDR3 region is CASSLEGGREKLFF. The DNA of the CDR3 is TGCGCCAGCAGCTTGGAAGGGGGCAGGGAAAAACTGTTTTTT.

The chain is built from TRBV2 and TRBJ2-5, with 8 bases fitting TRBD2. Per germline, CDR1 SNHLY and CDR2 FYNNEI. Unmatched junction bases numbered 6, after V lost 10 bases and J lost 5 bases. The CDR3 consists of 12 residues. Here the CDR3 DNA reads TGTGCCACCGGGGGGGCGGGGGAGACCCAGTACTTC. Amino acids: CATGGAGETQYF.